The 22 T cell receptor beta chains given below trace back to one sample, sequenced in a study of patients and donors after allogeneic stem cell transplantation. TCRdb ran MiXCR on the RT-PCR reads and lists one entry per CDR3 protein. The profile covers about 23,000 distinct CDR3 sequences, with about 30% appearing a single time and more than 45% taken by the ten largest. Sequenced input: blood, either unsorted or a sorted T cell fraction (not recorded which). Receptors were obtained from a human donor who was either an allogeneic HSCT recipient or a stem cell or donor lymphocyte infusion donor (not recorded which). It is not recorded whose cells these are; they may come from a transplant donor.

This chain uses TRBV5-1 with TRBJ2-5; possibly TRBD1 for D (6 bases). Between the trimmed V and J ends, which lost 2 bases and 9 bases, there was a span of 17 bases. The CDR3 sequence is 14 residues long. CDR1 and CDR2 (germline): SGHRS, YFSETQ. CDR3 loop: CASSFELEPGAQYF. CDR3 in DNA: TGCGCCAGCAGCTTTGAACTCGAGCCAGGGGCCCAGTACTTC. Filled out from reference TRBV5-1 and TRBJ2-5, the complete variable domain reads KAGVTQTPRYLIKTRGQQVTLSCSPISGHRSVSWYQQTPGQGLQFLFEYFSETQRNKGNFPGRFSGRQFSNSRSEMNVSTLELGDSALYLCASSFELEPGAQYFGPGTRLLVL.

This clonotype was observed a handful of times. The V and J genes are TRBV20-1 and TRBJ2-1; possibly TRBD2 for D (5 bases). Germline CDR1 and CDR2: DFQATT and SNEGSKA (reference sequence). The CDR3 is 15 residues long. Trimming shortened V by 6 bases and J by 6 bases, and 21 bases separated the two germline ends. The CDR3 nucleotides read TGCAGTGCCAGGAATCGGCGGGTGGACCCCAATGAGCAGTTCTTC. This codes for CSARNRRVDPNEQFF.

The table lists this clonotype with many counts. This chain uses TRBV9 with TRBJ1-4, with unresolved D. From germline, CDR1 is SGDLS and CDR2 YYNGEE. This CDR3 comprises 15 residues. Trimming stripped 2 bases from V and 4 bases from J, with 12 bases between. The CDR3 is CASSVLWGDNEKLFF. The CDR3 coding sequence is TGTGCCAGCAGCGTTCTCTGGGGAGATAATGAAAAACTGTTTTTT.

Ten or more counts support this clonotype. The chain is built from TRBV12-3 or TRBV12-4 and TRBJ1-2; D unclear. With 5 bases removed from V and 4 bases from J, the gap between germline ends came to 5 bases. CDR3 size: 11 residues. CDR3 sequence: CASSPGYGYTF. In DNA form, the CDR3 reads TGTGCCAGCAGTCCGGGCTATGGCTACACCTTC.

On this clonotype: As the CDR3 is not closed by the conserved phenylalanine or tryptophan, this likely results from a read error. The chain joins TRBV29-1 to TRBJ1-1, with D perhaps matching TRBD1 (6 bases). Germline V gene data show CDR1 as SQVTM and CDR2 as ANQGSEA. V dropped 4 bases and J dropped 3 bases, with 18 bases sitting between them. The CDR3 loop spans 15 amino acids. As DNA, the CDR3 is TGCAGCGTTGGGGCAGGAGGGGGGCAGGACACTGAAGCTTTCTTG. Its translation: CSVGAGGGQDTEAFL.

This chain uses TRBV9 with TRBJ2-1, with TRBD2 identical over 8 bases. Trimming at V came to 5 bases and at J to 8 bases, leaving 18 bases not matched to a gene. The CDR3 is made up of 17 amino acids. Germline V gene sequence: CDR1 SGDLS, CDR2 YYNGEE. The CDR3 here is CASSRSSSGGPRDEQFF. In DNA, the CDR3 is TGTGCCAGCAGTCGTAGTTCGAGCGGGGGCCCCAGGGATGAGCAGTTCTTC.

This clonotype was observed a single time. The J gene is TRBJ1-1, the V gene TRBV27, with D possibly matching TRBD1 (6 bases). The CDR3 is made up of 17 amino acids. CDR1 and CDR2 from the germline V gene are MNHEY and SMNVEV (reference sequence). V lost 0 bases and J lost 5, with 19 bases in between. The CDR3 loop reads CASSLSVRDIEPTEAFF. The CDR3 bases are TGTGCCAGCAGTTTATCGGTCCGGGACATTGAGCCGACTGAAGCTTTCTTT.

This clonotype was seen a handful of times. The chain uses TRBV20-1 and TRBJ1-1; D possibly corresponds to TRBD1 (5 bases). Germline V gene lookup returns CDR1 DFQATT and CDR2 SNEGSKA (reference sequence). The CDR3 runs 13 residues. V was pared by 1 base and J by 8 bases, with 14 bases between. Written as DNA, the CDR3 is TGCAGTGCTAGAGTTCCGGGGACTTCGGAAGCTTTCTTT. This encodes CSARVPGTSEAFF.

V usage is TRBV6-5 and J usage is TRBJ1-2; tentative D call: TRBD1 (6 bases). CDR1 and CDR2 (germline): MNHEY, SVGAGI. This CDR3 has 15 amino acids. The V end lost 2 bases, the J end lost 0 bases, and 10 bases lay between the germline ends. The CDR3 sequence is CASSYGGLANYGYTF. Written as DNA, the CDR3 is TGTGCCAGCAGTTACGGGGGCCTAGCTAACTATGGCTACACCTTC.

The chain's CDR3 is CSARDGKGLQPQHF. The CDR3 nucleotides read TGCAGTGCTAGAGATGGGAAGGGGCTACAGCCCCAGCATTTT. The gene calls are TRBV20-1 and TRBJ1-5; a weak D match, TRBD1 (5 bases). V was trimmed by 0 bases and J by 7 bases, leaving 13 bases between them. The CDR3 runs 14 residues. Germline V lookup: CDR1 DFQATT, CDR2 SNEGSKA (reference sequence).

This chain uses TRBV12-3 or TRBV12-4 with TRBJ2-5; maybe TRBD2 (5 bases). The V end lost 7 bases, the J end lost 5 bases, and 11 bases lay between the germline ends. The length of the CDR3 is 12 residues. CDR3 nucleotides: TGTGCCAGCAACGAGGGCGGGGAGACCCAGTACTTC. Its translation: CASNEGGETQYF.

CDR3 sequence reads: CASTKGARDYNEQFF. The DNA of the CDR3 is TGTGCCAGCACTAAGGGAGCGAGGGACTACAATGAGCAGTTCTTC. J is TRBJ2-1 and V is TRBV6-1; tentatively, D is TRBD2 (5 bases). The CDR3 sequence is 15 residues long. Germline-derived CDR1 and CDR2 are MNHNS and SASEGT. The V gene lost 7 bases and the J gene lost 3 bases, with 16 bases spanning the gap.

In this sample, this clonotype turned up once. The V call is TRBV6-5, the J call TRBJ1-1, with 9 bases identical to TRBD1. V gave up 1 base and J gave up 3 bases; unmatched junction bases: 6. The CDR3 has 16 residues. CDR1 is MNHEY, CDR2 SVGAGI, per germline. The DNA for the CDR3 is TGTGCCAGCAGTTACTTCGGGACAGGGACTTACACTGAAGCTTTCTTT. This translates into CASSYFGTGTYTEAFF.

The gene calls are TRBV12-3 or TRBV12-4 and TRBJ1-1; D gene unclear. With 0 bases removed from V and 5 bases from J, the gap between germline ends came to 7 bases. CDR3 length: 13 amino acids. The CDR3 sequence is CASSLARGTEAFF. Written as DNA, the CDR3 is TGTGCCAGCAGTTTAGCGCGGGGAACTGAAGCTTTCTTT.

This clonotype has just a few counts. This rearrangement joins TRBV6-5 to TRBJ2-3, with D possibly matching TRBD2 (5 bases). Germline V lookup: CDR1 MNHEY, CDR2 SVGAGI. Deletions cut 8 bases from V and 5 bases from J, with 8 bases between. The CDR3 sequence is 11 residues long. CDR3 sequence: CASARGDTQYF. In nucleotides, the CDR3 is TGTGCCAGCGCTCGGGGAGATACGCAGTATTTT.

The V gene is TRBV12-3 or TRBV12-4, the J gene TRBJ1-2; D gene ambiguous. V shed 3 bases and J shed 2 bases, with 10 bases lying between them. The CDR3 has 14 residues. The CDR3 reads CASSLASLNYGYTF. The CDR3 region has the DNA TGTGCCAGCAGTTTGGCCAGTTTAAACTATGGCTACACCTTC.

In this sample, this clonotype turned up once. The chain has TRBV7-9 and TRBJ1-1; weak D call: TRBD1 (5 bases). The CDR3 totals 17 residues. Per germline, CDR1 SEHNR and CDR2 FQNEAQ (reference sequence). V lost 3 bases, J lost 0 bases, and 17 bases lay in between. CDR3 sequence reads: CASSFRLGAYMNTEAFF. In DNA, the CDR3 is TGTGCCAGCAGCTTTAGACTAGGGGCTTACATGAACACTGAAGCTTTCTTT.

This rearrangement joins TRBV4-3 to TRBJ1-3; no reliable D call. Trimming took 0 bases from V and 0 from J, leaving 9 bases between them. This CDR3 has 16 residues. Germline V gene data show CDR1 as LGHNA and CDR2 as YSLEER. The CDR3 loop reads CASSQDHQRSGNTIYF. The CDR3 DNA follows: TGCGCCAGCAGCCAAGATCATCAGCGCTCTGGAAACACCATATATTTT.

This clonotype occurred many times. This chain connects TRBV7-6 to TRBJ1-1, with D hard to call. Germline lookup yields CDR1 SGHVS and CDR2 FNYEAQ. This CDR3 spans 16 amino acids. V was cut by 5 bases and J by 6 bases, with 22 bases left in between. For the CDR3, the DNA is TGTGCCAGCAGCCCTTACCCCCGGAGCTTTATAGCTGAAGCTTTCTTT. This translates into CASSPYPRSFIAEAFF.

This clonotype was picked up a small number of times. The chain uses TRBV28 and TRBJ1-3, with TRBD1 matching over 8 bases. Germline V gene sequence: CDR1 MDHEN, CDR2 SYDVKM. The V and J ends lost 5 bases and 3 bases, in that order; junction bases with no gene match: 6. The CDR3 has 15 amino acids. The DNA for the CDR3 is TGTGCCAGCAGTCCTCTGACAGGGGTTGGAAACACCATATATTTT. As protein: CASSPLTGVGNTIYF.

The chain joins TRBV7-9 to TRBJ1-1; D possibly corresponds to TRBD1 (6 bases). CDR1 SEHNR and CDR2 FQNEAQ come from the germline V gene (reference sequence). The CDR3 length is 15 residues. The ends were cut back, 1 base at V and 1 base at J, with 10 bases in the middle. Here the CDR3 reads CASSLVAGENTEAFF. CDR3 in DNA: TGTGCCAGCAGCTTAGTGGCAGGGGAGAACACTGAAGCTTTCTTT. Using reference TRBV7-9 and TRBJ1-1 for the parts outside the CDR3, the full variable domain is DTGVSQNPRHKITKRGQNVTFRCDPISEHNRLYWYRQTLGQGPEFLTYFQNEAQLEKSRLLSDRFSAERPKGSFSTLEIQRTEQGDSAMYLCASSLVAGENTEAFFGQGTRLTVV.

This chain connects TRBV27 to TRBJ1-1; D is undetermined. V lost 8 bases and J lost 10, with 20 bases in between. CDR3 length: 13 residues. CDR1 MNHEY and CDR2 SMNVEV come from the germline V gene (reference sequence). The CDR3, as DNA: TGTGCCAGCTCCCCTTATGGCAGTAATCCAGCTTTCTTT. This sequence encodes CASSPYGSNPAFF.